This T cell receptor beta chain originates from a study of shared clonotypes between healthy human individuals. Study-level background: Each donor had three CD4 naive, three CD4 memory, two CD8 naive and one CD8 memory plate.

CD45RO-negative CD8 cells positively selected for CCR7 made up the naive population, which excluded terminally differentiated effector memory CD45RA+ cells. A note on this clone: Antigen unknown.

TCRdb's copy holds only in-frame clones and misses some; the assay was immunoSEQ multiplex PCR. The repertoire holds more than 600,000 clones, with about 92% as singletons. Study findings and constraints: Generation of non-shared clonotypes was less probable than generation of clonotypes shared by all four donors.

This clonotype was sampled from a man under 40 in good health. Sequenced sample: naive CD8+ T cells sorted from blood.

The CDR3, as DNA: TGCGCCAGCAGCACGACGACAGACGAGCAGTACTTC. It is translated as CASSTTTDEQYF. J is TRBJ2-7 and V is TRBV5-1; D might be TRBD1 (5 bases). This CDR3 has 12 residues. CDR1 SGHRS and CDR2 YFSETQ come from the germline V gene. V lost 4 bases, J lost 5 bases, and 10 bases lay in between.